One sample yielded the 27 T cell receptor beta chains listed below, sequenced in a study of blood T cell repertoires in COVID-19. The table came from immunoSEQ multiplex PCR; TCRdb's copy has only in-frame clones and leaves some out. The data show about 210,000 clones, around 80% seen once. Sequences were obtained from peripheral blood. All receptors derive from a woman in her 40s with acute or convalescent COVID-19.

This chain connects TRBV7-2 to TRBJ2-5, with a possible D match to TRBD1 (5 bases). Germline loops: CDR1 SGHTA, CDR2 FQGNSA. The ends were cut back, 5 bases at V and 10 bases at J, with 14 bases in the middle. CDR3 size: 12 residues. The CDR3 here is CASSPDKGGQYF. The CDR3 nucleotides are TGTGCCAGCAGCCCGGACAAGGGCGGCCAGTACTTC.

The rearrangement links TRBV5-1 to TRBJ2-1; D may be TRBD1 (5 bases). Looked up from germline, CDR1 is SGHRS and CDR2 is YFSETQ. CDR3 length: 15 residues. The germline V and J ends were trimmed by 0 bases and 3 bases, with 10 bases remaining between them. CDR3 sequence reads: CASSLAATDYNEQFF. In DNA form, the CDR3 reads TGCGCCAGCAGCTTGGCCGCGACAGACTACAATGAGCAGTTCTTC.

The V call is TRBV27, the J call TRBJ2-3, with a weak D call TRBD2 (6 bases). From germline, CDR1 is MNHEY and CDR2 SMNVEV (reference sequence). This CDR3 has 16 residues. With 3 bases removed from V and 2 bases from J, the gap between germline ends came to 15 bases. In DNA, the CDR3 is TGTGCCAGCAGTTTTTTCACTTGGGGGGACACAGATACGCAGTATTTT. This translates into CASSFFTWGDTDTQYF.

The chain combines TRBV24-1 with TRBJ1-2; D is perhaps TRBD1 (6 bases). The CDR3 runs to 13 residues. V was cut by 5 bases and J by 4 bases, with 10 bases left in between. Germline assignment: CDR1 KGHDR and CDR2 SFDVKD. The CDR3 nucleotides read TGTGCCACCAGTGCGGGGGGCGGCTATGGCTACACCTTC. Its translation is CATSAGGGYGYTF.

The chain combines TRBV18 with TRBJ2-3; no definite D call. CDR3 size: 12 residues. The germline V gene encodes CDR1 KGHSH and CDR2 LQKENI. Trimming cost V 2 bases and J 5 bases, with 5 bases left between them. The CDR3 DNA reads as TGTGCCAGCTCACCAGGCCAAGATACGCAGTATTTT. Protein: CASSPGQDTQYF. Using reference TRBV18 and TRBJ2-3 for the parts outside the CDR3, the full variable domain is NAGVMQNPRHLVRRRGQEARLRCSPMKGHSHVYWYRQLPEEGLKFMVYLQKENIIDESGMPKERFSAEFPKEGPSILRIQQVVRGDSAAYFCASSPGQDTQYFGPGTRLTVL.

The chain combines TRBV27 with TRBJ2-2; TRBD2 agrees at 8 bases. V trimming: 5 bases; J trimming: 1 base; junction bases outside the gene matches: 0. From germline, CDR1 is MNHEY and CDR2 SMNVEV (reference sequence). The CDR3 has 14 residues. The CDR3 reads CASSRGGNTGELFF. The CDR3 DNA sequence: TGTGCCAGCAGTCGGGGGGGGAACACCGGGGAGCTGTTTTTT.

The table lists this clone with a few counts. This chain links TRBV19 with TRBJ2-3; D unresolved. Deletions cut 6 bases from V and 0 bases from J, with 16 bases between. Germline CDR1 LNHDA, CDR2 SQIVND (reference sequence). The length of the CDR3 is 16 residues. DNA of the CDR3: TGTGCCAGTAGCTCCCCTGGCGGCACTAGCACAGATACGCAGTATTTT. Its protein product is CASSSPGGTSTDTQYF.

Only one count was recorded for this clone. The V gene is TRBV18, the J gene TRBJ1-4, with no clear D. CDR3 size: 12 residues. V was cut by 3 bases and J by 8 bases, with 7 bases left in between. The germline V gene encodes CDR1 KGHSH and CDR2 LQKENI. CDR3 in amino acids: CASSPGREKLFF. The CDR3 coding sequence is TGTGCCAGCTCACCCGGGAGGGAAAAACTGTTTTTT. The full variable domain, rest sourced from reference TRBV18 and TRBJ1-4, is NAGVMQNPRHLVRRRGQEARLRCSPMKGHSHVYWYRQLPEEGLKFMVYLQKENIIDESGMPKERFSAEFPKEGPSILRIQQVVRGDSAAYFCASSPGREKLFFGSGTQLSVL.

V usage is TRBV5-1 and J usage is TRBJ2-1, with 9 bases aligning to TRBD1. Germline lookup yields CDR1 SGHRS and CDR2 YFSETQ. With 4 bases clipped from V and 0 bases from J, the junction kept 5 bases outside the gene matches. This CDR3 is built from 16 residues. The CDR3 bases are TGCGCCAGCAGCGAACAGGGGGCGGGCTCCTACAATGAGCAGTTCTTC. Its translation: CASSEQGAGSYNEQFF.

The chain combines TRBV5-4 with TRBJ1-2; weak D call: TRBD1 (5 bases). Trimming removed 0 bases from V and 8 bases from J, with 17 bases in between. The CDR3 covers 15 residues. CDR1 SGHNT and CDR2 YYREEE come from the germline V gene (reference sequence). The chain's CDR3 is CASSLAARGGRGYTF. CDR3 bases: TGTGCCAGCAGCTTGGCCGCACGCGGGGGACGGGGCTACACCTTC.

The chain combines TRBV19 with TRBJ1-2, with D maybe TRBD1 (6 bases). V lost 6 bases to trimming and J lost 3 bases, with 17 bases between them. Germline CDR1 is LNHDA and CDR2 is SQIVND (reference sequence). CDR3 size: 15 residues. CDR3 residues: CASSGGATVYYGYTF. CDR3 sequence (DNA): TGTGCCAGTAGCGGGGGGGCGACGGTTTACTATGGCTACACCTTC. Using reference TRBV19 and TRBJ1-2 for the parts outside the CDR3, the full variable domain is DGGITQSPKYLFRKEGQNVTLSCEQNLNHDAMYWYRQDPGQGLRLIYYSQIVNDFQKGDIAEGYSVSREKKESFPLTVTSAQKNPTAFYLCASSGGATVYYGYTFGSGTRLTVV.

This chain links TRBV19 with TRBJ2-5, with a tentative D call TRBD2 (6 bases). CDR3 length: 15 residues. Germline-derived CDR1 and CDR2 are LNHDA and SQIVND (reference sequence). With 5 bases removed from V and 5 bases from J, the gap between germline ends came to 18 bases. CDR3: CASSPLDRRGETQYF. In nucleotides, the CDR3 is TGTGCCAGTAGTCCCCTCGACCGACGGGGGGAGACCCAGTACTTC.

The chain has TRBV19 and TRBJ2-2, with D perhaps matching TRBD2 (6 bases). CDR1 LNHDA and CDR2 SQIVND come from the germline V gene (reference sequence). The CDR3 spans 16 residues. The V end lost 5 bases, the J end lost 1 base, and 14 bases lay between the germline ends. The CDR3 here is CASSPWGTVNTGELFF. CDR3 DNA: TGTGCCAGTAGTCCATGGGGGACTGTGAACACCGGGGAGCTGTTTTTT.

CDR3 loop: CASSPTGSTQYF. CDR3 coding DNA: TGTGCCAGCAGTCCTACGGGTTCTACGCAGTATTTT. V gene TRBV27 combines with J gene TRBJ2-3; D not resolved. The CDR3 has 12 amino acids. V lost 5 bases and J lost 8, with 11 bases in between. In germline, CDR1 is MNHEY, CDR2 SMNVEV (reference sequence).

Here the CDR3 DNA reads TGTGCCAGCAGCGTAGTCTCGCGGGGGGTCGATGAGCAGTTCTTC. Encoded protein: CASSVVSRGVDEQFF. The chain combines TRBV9 with TRBJ2-1; 8 bases line up with TRBD2. J lost 8 bases, V lost 0 bases, and 7 bases had no gene match. Per the germline V gene, CDR1 is SGDLS and CDR2 is YYNGEE. This CDR3 spans 15 amino acids. The full variable domain, rest sourced from reference TRBV9 and TRBJ2-1, is DSGVTQTPKHLITATGQRVTLRCSPRSGDLSVYWYQQSLDQGLQFLIQYYNGEERAKGNILERFSAQQFPDLHSELNLSSLELGDSALYFCASSVVSRGVDEQFFGPGTRLTVL.

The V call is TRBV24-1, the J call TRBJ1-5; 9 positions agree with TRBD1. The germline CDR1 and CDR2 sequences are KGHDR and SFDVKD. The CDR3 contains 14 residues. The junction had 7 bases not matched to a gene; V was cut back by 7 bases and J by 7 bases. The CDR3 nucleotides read TGTGCCACCAGAGGACAGGGGTCGGACCAGCCCCAGCATTTT. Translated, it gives CATRGQGSDQPQHF.

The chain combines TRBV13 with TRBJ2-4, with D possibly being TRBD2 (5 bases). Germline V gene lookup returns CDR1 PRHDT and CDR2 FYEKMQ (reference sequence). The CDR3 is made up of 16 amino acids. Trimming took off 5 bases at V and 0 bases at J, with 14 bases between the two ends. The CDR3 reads CASSPRGGLAKNIQYF. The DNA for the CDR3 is TGTGCCAGCAGCCCCCGAGGCGGACTAGCCAAAAACATTCAGTACTTC.

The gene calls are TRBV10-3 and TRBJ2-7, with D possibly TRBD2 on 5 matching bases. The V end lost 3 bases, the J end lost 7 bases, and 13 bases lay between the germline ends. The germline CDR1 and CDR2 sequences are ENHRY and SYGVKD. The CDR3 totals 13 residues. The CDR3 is CAISDEGSREQYF. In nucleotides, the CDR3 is TGTGCCATCAGTGACGAGGGTTCAAGAGAGCAGTACTTC.

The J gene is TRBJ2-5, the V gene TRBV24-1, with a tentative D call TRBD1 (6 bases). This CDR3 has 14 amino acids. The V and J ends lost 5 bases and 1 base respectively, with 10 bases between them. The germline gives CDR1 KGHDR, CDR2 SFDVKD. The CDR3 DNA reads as TGTGCCACCAGTGGGGGGACACTCCAAGAGACCCAGTACTTC. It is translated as CATSGGTLQETQYF.

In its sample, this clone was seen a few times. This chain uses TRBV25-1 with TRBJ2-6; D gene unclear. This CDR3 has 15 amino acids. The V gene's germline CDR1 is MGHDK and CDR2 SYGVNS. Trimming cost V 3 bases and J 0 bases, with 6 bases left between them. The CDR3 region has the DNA TGTGCCAGCAGTGATAGAAGCTCTGGGGCCAACGTCCTGACTTTC. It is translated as CASSDRSSGANVLTF.

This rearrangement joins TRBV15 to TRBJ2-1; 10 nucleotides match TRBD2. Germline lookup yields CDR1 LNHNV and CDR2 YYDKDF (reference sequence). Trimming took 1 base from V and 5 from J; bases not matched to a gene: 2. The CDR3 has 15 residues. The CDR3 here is CATSRGAGGNNEQFF. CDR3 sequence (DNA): TGTGCCACCAGCAGAGGAGCGGGAGGGAACAATGAGCAGTTCTTC.

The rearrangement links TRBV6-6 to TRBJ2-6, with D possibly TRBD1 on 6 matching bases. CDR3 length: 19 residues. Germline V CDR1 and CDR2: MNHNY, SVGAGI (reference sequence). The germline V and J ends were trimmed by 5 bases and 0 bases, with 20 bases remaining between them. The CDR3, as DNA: TGTGCCAGCAGTCCGATCGGAACAGGGTTCCCCTCTGGGGCCAACGTCCTGACTTTC. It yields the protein CASSPIGTGFPSGANVLTF.

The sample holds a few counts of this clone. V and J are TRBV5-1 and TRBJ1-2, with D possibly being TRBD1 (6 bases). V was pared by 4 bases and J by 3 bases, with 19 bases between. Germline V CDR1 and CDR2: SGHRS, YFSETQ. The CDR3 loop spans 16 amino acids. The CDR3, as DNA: TGCGCCAGCAGCCCAGGAATAATCCAGGGGTACTATGGCTACACCTTC. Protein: CASSPGIIQGYYGYTF.

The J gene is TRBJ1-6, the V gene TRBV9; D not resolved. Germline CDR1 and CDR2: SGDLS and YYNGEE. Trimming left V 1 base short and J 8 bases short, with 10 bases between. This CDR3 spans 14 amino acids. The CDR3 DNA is TGTGCCAGCAGCGTATATCGGTCTGATTCACCCCTCCACTTT. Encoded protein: CASSVYRSDSPLHF. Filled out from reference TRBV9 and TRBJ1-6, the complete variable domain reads DSGVTQTPKHLITATGQRVTLRCSPRSGDLSVYWYQQSLDQGLQFLIQYYNGEERAKGNILERFSAQQFPDLHSELNLSSLELGDSALYFCASSVYRSDSPLHFGNGTRLTVT.

CDR3 in amino acids: CASSKDSHYGYTF. Here the CDR3 DNA reads TGTGCCAGCAGCAAGGACAGTCACTATGGCTACACCTTC. V and J are TRBV7-2 and TRBJ1-2; D possibly corresponds to TRBD1 (6 bases). The CDR3 is 13 residues long. Between the trimmed V and J ends, which lost 5 bases and 3 bases, there was a span of 10 bases. Germline V gives CDR1 SGHTA, CDR2 FQGNSA.

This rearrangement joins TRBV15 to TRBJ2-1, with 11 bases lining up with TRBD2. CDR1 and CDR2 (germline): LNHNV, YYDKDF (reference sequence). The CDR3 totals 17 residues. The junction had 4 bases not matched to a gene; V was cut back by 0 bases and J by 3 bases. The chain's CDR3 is CATSRDTSGRFYNEQFF. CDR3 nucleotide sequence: TGTGCCACCAGCAGAGATACTAGCGGGAGATTCTACAATGAGCAGTTCTTC.

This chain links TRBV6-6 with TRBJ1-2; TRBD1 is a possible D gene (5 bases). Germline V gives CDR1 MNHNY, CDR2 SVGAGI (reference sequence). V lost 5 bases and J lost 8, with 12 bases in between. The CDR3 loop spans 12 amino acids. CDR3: CASSRQRGGYTF. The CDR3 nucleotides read TGTGCCAGCAGTAGACAGCGGGGGGGCTACACCTTC.